This T cell receptor beta chain appears in the sequencing data of a study of multiple sclerosis patients with progressive multifocal leukoencephalopathy. With 1 base clipped from V and 3 bases from J, the junction kept 5 bases outside the gene matches. This CDR3 region has 16 residues. Germline CDR1 is MGHRA and CDR2 is YSYEKL. Study observations and caveats: Before and during natalizumab, the clones expanded at PML already existed. TRBV and TRBJ usage showed no common pattern when PML developed.

As concerns this clone: Its antigen is undetermined.

The time point was: 6 months of natalizumab therapy. Profiling relied on immunoSEQ multiplex PCR, and the TCRdb table lists in-frame clones only, not all of them. The table lists about 30,000 clones, over 85% of them singletons. The sequences come from PBMCs, collected from a patient treated with natalizumab. This receptor was taken from a human donor with multiple sclerosis. The chain has TRBV4-1 and TRBJ2-1; 8 bases are shared with TRBD2. The DNA of the CDR3 is TGCGCCAGCAGCCAAGGTAGGACTAGCTACTACAATGAGCAGTTCTTC. Its translation: CASSQGRTSYYNEQFF.